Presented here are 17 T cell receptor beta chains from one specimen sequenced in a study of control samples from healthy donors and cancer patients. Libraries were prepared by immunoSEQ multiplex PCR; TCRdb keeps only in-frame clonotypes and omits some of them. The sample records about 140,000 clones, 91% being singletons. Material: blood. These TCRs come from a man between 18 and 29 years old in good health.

The CDR3 sequence is CASSSDGGAYNSPLHF. DNA for the CDR3: TGTGCCAGCAGCTCAGACGGAGGAGCCTATAATTCACCCCTCCACTTT. This chain uses TRBV7-2 with TRBJ1-6; D uncertain. Germline lookup yields CDR1 SGHTA and CDR2 FQGNSA. V gave up 4 bases and J gave up 2 bases, with 12 bases separating them. This CDR3 contains 16 residues.

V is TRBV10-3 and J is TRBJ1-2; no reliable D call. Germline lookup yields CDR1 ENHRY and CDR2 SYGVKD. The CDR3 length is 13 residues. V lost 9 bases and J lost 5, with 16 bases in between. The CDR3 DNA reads TGTGCCATTGGAGCTCTTGGGGTTTATGGCTACACCTTC. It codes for CAIGALGVYGYTF.

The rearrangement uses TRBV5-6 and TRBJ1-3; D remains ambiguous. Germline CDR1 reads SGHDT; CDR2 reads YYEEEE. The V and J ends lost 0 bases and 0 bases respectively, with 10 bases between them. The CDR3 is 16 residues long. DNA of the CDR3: TGTGCCAGCAGCTTGGGTCCGACTATCTCTGGAAACACCATATATTTT. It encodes CASSLGPTISGNTIYF.

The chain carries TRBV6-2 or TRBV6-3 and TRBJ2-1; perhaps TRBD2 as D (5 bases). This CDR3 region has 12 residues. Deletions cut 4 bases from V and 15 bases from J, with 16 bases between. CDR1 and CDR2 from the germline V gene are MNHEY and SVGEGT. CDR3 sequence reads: CASSSIGLRVFF. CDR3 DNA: TGTGCCAGCAGTTCCATAGGACTCCGGGTGTTCTTC.

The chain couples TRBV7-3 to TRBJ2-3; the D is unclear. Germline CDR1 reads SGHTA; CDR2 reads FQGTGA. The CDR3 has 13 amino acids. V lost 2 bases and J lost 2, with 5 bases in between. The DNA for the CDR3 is TGTGCCAGCAGCTTATATTTCACAGATACGCAGTATTTT. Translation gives CASSLYFTDTQYF.

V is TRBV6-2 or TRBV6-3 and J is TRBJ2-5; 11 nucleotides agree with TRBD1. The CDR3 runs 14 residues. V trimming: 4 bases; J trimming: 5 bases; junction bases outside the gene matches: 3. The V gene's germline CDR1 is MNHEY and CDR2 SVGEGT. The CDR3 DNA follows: TGTGCCAGCAGTTTGGACAGGGGGCAGGAGACCCAGTACTTC. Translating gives CASSLDRGQETQYF.

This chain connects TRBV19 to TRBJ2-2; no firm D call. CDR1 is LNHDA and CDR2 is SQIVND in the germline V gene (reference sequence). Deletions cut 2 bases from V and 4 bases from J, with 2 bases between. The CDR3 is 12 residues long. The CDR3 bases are TGTGCCAGTAGTATAATCACCGGGGAGCTGTTTTTT. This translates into CASSIITGELFF.

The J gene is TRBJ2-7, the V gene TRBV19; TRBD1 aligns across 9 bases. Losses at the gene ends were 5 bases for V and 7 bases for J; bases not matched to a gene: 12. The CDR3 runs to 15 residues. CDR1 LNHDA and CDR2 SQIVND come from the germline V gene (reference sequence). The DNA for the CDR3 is TGTGCCAGTAGTTCTCCGGGACAGGGTCGGTGGGAGCAGTACTTC. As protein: CASSSPGQGRWEQYF.

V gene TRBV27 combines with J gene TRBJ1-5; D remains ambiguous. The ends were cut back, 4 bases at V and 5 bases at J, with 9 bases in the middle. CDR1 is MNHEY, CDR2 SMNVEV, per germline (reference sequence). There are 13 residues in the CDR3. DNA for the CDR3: TGTGCCAGCAGTTCCTTTGGCTATCAGCCCCAGCATTTT. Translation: CASSSFGYQPQHF.

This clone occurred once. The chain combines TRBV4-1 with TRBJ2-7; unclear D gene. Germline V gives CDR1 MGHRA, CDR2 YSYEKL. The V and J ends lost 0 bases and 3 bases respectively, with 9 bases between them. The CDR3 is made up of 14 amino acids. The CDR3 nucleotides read TGCGCCAGCAGCCAAGAAGTAACAGTCTACGAGCAGTACTTC. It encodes CASSQEVTVYEQYF.

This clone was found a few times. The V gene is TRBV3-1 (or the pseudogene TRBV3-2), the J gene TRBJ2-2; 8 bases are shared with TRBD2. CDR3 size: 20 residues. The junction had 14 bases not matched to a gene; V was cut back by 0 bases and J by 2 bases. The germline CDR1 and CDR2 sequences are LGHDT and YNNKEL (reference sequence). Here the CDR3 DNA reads TGTGCCAGCAGCCAAGATCAGTCCAGCGGGGGCCTTAATAACACCGGGGAGCTGTTTTTT. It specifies CASSQDQSSGGLNNTGELFF.

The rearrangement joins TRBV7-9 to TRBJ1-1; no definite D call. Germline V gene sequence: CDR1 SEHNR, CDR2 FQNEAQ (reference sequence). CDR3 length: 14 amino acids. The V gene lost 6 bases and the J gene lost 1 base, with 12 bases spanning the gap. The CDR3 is CASRTGAANTEAFF. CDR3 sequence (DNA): TGTGCCAGCAGGACGGGTGCGGCGAACACTGAAGCTTTCTTT.

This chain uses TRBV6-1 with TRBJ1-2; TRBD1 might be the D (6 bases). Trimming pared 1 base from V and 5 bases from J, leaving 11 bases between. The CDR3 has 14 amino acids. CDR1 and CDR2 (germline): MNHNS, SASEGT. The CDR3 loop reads CASSEVRGGYGYTF. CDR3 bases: TGTGCCAGCAGTGAAGTCAGGGGAGGATATGGCTACACCTTC.

The CDR3 DNA follows: TGTGCCAGCAGGACTAGTCAGACCCAGTACTTC. This encodes CASRTSQTQYF. J is TRBJ2-5 and V is TRBV3-1 (or the pseudogene TRBV3-2); a weak D match, TRBD2 (6 bases). CDR3 length: 11 amino acids. Germline values: CDR1 LGHDT, CDR2 YNNKEL (reference sequence). The ends were cut back, 6 bases at V and 6 bases at J, with 8 bases in the middle.

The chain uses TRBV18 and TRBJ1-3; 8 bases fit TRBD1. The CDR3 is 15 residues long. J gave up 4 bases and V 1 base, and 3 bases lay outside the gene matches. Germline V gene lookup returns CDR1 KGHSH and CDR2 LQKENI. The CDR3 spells CASSPRQGTGNTIYF. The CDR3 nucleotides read TGTGCCAGCTCACCACGACAGGGGACCGGAAACACCATATATTTT.

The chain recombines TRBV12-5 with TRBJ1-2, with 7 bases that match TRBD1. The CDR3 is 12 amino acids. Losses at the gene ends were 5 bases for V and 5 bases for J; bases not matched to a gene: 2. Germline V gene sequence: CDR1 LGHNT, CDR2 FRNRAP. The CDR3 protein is CASGPTGYGYTF. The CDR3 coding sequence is TGTGCTAGTGGTCCGACAGGGTATGGCTACACCTTC.

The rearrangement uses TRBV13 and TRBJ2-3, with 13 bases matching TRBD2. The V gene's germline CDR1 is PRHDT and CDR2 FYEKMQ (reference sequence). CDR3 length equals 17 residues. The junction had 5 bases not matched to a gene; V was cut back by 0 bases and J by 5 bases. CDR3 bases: TGTGCCAGCAGCTTAGGCCAGGGACTAGCGGGGCGAGATACGCAGTATTTT. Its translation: CASSLGQGLAGRDTQYF.